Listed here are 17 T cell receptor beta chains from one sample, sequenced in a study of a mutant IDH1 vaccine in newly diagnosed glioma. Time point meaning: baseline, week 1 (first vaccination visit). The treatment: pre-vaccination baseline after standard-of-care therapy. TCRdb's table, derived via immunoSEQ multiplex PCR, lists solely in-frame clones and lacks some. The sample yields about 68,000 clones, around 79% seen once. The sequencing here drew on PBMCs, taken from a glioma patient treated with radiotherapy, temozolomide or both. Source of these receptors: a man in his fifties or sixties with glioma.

CDR3 residues: CASSSPGLVGSAAYEQYF. In DNA form, the CDR3 reads TGTGCCAGCAGTTCTCCGGGACTAGTGGGGTCCGCGGCCTACGAGCAGTACTTC. The V and J genes are TRBV28 and TRBJ2-7; the match to TRBD2 covers 8 bases. This CDR3 contains 18 residues. Germline loops: CDR1 MDHEN, CDR2 SYDVKM. J was trimmed by 2 bases and V by 4 bases; bases with no gene match: 16.

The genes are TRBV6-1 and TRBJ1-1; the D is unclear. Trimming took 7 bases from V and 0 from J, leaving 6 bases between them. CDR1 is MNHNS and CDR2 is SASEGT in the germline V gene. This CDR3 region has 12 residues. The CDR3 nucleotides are TGTGCCAGCACCAGCATGAACACTGAAGCTTTCTTT. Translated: CASTSMNTEAFF.

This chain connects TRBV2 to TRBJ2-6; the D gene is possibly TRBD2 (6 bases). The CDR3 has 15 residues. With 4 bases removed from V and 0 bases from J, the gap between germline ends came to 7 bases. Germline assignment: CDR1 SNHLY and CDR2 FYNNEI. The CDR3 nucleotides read TGTGCCAGCAGTGGGGGAGGCTCTGGGGCCAACGTCCTGACTTTC. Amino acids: CASSGGGSGANVLTF.

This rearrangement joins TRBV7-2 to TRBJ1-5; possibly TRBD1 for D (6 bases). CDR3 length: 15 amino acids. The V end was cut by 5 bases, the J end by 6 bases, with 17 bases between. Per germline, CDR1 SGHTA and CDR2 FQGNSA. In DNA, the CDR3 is TGTGCCAGCAGCCCGGCATTTACAGGGCTTCAGCCCCAGCATTTT. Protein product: CASSPAFTGLQPQHF.

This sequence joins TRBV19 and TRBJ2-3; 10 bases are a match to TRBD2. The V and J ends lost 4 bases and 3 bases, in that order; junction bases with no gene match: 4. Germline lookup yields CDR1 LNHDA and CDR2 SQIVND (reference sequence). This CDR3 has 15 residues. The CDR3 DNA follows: TGTGCCAGTAGTACTAGCGGGGGTCTGACAGATACGCAGTATTTT. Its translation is CASSTSGGLTDTQYF. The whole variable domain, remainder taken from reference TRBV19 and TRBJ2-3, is DGGITQSPKYLFRKEGQNVTLSCEQNLNHDAMYWYRQDPGQGLRLIYYSQIVNDFQKGDIAEGYSVSREKKESFPLTVTSAQKNPTAFYLCASSTSGGLTDTQYFGPGTRLTVL.

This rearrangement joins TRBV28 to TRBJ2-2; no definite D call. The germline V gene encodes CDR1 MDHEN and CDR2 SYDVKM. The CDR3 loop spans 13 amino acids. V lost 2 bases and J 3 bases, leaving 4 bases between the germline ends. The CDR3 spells CASSLPYTGELFF. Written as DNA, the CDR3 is TGTGCCAGCAGTTTACCCTACACCGGGGAGCTGTTTTTT.

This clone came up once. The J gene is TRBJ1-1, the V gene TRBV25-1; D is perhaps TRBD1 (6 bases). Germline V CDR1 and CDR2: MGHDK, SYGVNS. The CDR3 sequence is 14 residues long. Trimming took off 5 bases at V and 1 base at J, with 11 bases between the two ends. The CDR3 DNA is TGTGCCAGCAGTCTAACAGGGAAGAACACTGAAGCTTTCTTT. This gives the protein CASSLTGKNTEAFF.

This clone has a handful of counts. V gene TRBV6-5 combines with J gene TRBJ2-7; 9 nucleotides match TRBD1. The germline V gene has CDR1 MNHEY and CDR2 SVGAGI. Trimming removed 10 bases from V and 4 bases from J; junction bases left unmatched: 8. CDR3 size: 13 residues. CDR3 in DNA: TGTGCCACCGCCCGGGACAGGGCTTACGAGCAGTACTTC. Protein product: CATARDRAYEQYF.

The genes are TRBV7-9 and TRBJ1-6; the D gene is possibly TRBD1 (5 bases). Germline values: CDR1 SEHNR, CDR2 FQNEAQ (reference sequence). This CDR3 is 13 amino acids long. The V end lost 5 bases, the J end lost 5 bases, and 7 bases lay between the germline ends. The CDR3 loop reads CASSRGHNSPLHF. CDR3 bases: TGTGCCAGCAGCCGGGGCCATAATTCACCCCTCCACTTT.

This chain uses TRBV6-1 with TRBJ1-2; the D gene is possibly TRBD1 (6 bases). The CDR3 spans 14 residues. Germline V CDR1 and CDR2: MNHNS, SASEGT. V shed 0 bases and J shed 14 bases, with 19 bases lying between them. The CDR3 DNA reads TGTGCCAGCAGTGAAGCGGGGGGCGACCTCCCCTTAACCTTC. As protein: CASSEAGGDLPLTF.

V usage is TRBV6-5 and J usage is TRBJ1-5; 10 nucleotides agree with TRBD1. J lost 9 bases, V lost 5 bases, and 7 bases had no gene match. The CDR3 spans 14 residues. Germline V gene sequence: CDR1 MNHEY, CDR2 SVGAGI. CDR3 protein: CASSPGTGEMPQHF. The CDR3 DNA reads TGTGCCAGCAGTCCTGGGACAGGGGAGATGCCCCAGCATTTT.

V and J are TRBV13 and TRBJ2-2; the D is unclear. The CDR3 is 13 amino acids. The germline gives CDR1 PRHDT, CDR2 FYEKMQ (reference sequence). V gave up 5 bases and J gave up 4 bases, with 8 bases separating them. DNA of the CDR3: TGTGCCAGCAGCAAGAGGCTCACCGGGGAGCTGTTTTTT. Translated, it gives CASSKRLTGELFF.

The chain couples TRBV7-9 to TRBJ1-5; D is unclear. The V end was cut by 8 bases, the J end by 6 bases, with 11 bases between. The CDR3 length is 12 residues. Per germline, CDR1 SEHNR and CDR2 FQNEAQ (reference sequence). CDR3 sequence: CASGMEGQPQHF. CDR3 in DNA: TGTGCCAGCGGGATGGAAGGTCAGCCCCAGCATTTT.

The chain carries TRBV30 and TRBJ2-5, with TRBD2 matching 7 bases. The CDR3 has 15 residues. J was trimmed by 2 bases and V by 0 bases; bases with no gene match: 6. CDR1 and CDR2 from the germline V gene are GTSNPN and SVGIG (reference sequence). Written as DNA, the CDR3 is TGTGCCTGGAGTGTACTCGGGCGGGGGCAAGAGACCCAGTACTTC. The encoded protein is CAWSVLGRGQETQYF.

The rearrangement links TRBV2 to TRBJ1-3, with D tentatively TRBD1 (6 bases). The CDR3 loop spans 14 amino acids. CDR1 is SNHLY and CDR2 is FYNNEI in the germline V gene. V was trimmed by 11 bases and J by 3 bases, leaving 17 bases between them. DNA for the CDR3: TGTGCCGTACCGGGCAGGGGTGTTGGAAACACCATATATTTT. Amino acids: CAVPGRGVGNTIYF.

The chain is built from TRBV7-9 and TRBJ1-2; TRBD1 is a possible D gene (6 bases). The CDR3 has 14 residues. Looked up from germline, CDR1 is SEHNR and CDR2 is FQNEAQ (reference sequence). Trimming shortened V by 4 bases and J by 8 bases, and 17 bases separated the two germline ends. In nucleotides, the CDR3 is TGTGCCAGCAGCTCCTCTGGTCGGACAGTCGGCTACACCTTC. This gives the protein CASSSSGRTVGYTF.

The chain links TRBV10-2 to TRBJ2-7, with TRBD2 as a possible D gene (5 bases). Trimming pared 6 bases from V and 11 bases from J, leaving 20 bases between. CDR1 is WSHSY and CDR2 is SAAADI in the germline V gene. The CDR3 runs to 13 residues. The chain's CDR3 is CASSGPRGSKKYF. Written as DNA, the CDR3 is TGCGCCAGCAGCGGTCCCCGGGGTTCGAAAAAGTACTTC.